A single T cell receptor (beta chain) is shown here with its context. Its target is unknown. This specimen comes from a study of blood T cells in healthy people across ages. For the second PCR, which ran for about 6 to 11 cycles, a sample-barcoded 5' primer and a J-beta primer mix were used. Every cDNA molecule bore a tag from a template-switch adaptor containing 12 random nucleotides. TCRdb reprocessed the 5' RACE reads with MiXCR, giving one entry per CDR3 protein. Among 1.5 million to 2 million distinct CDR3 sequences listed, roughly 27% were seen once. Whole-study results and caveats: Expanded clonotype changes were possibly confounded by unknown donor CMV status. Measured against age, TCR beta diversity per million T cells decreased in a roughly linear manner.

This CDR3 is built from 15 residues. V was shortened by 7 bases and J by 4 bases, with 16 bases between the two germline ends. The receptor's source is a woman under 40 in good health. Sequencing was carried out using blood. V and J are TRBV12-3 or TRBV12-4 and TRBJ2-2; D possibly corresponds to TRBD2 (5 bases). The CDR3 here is CASNSGIAFTGELFF. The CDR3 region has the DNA TGTGCCAGCAACTCGGGGATTGCATTCACCGGGGAGCTGTTTTTT.